Below are 2 T cell receptor beta chains sequenced from a single sample in a study of T cells in Graves' hyperthyroidism and ophthalmopathy. Authors of the study amplified TCR beta CDR3 regions from RNA transcripts. In the first-round RT-PCR of the TCR CDR3, the HTBI primer set was used. In TCRdb, the multiplex PCR reads were re-called with MiXCR into one record per CDR3 protein. The table shows approximately 400,000 distinct CDR3 sequences, with approximately 17% occurring only once. Sample: blood. The receptors here all came from a man aged 18-30 years with Graves' ophthalmopathy.

The rearrangement joins TRBV5-1 to TRBJ2-5; 8 positions agree with TRBD2. This CDR3 is 14 amino acids long. The V and J ends lost 2 bases and 5 bases, in that order; junction bases with no gene match: 5. The germline V gene has CDR1 SGHRS and CDR2 YFSETQ. In DNA form, the CDR3 reads TGCGCCAGCAGCTTCGGGGGGGCATTTGAGACCCAGTACTTC. Translation: CASSFGGAFETQYF.

V gene TRBV14 combines with J gene TRBJ1-1; TRBD1 is a possible D gene (6 bases). Germline values: CDR1 SGHDN, CDR2 FVKESK. CDR3 length: 15 residues. Trimming cost V 4 bases and J 5 bases, with 17 bases left between them. The CDR3 region has the DNA TGTGCCAGCAGCCTATATCGGACAGAGGGGACTGAAGCTTTCTTT. Translated, it gives CASSLYRTEGTEAFF.